The 28 T cell receptor beta chains given below trace back to one sample, sequenced in a study of blood T cell repertoires in COVID-19. Produced via immunoSEQ multiplex PCR; TCRdb's table is partial and in-frame only. Among some 120,000 clones listed, roughly 81% were seen once. Sequenced input: peripheral blood. These receptors were taken from a human donor in a cohort sampled during active COVID-19.

V and J are TRBV7-7 and TRBJ2-1; TRBD2 agrees at 8 bases. This CDR3 contains 17 residues. V lost 5 bases and J lost 5; bases outside the gene matches: 14. CDR1 is SSHAT, CDR2 FNYEAQ, per germline (reference sequence). The DNA of the CDR3 is TGTGCCAGCAGCGCTGGTCCGGGACTAGGAGCTGACAATGAGCAGTTCTTC. Residues: CASSAGPGLGADNEQFF.

This rearrangement joins TRBV5-5 to TRBJ2-7, with 14 positions matching TRBD2. The germline V gene has CDR1 SGHKS and CDR2 YYEKEE (reference sequence). Trimming cost V 4 bases and J 4 bases; bases outside gene matches: 10. The CDR3 extends over 17 amino acids. CDR3 region: CASSPTSGRDSRYEQYF. CDR3 in DNA: TGTGCCAGCAGCCCGACTAGCGGGAGGGATTCTAGGTACGAGCAGTACTTC. Using reference TRBV5-5 and TRBJ2-7 for the parts outside the CDR3, the full variable domain is DAGVTQSPTHLIKTRGQQVTLRCSPISGHKSVSWYQQVLGQGPQFIFQYYEKEERGRGNFPDRFSARQFPNYSSELNVNALLLGDSALYLCASSPTSGRDSRYEQYFGPGTRLTVT.

The gene calls are TRBV12-3 or TRBV12-4 and TRBJ1-2, with 7 bases fitting TRBD1. The CDR3 extends over 11 amino acids. V dropped 6 bases and J dropped 8; count of bases not matched to a gene: 3. The CDR3 nucleotides are TGTGCCAGCAGGACAGGGTTCGGCTACACCTTC. It translates to CASRTGFGYTF.

The J gene is TRBJ1-5, the V gene TRBV6-6, with TRBD1 matching over 11 bases. V was pared by 5 bases and J by 2 bases, with 2 bases of the junction left unmatched. The CDR3 totals 15 residues. The germline V gene has CDR1 MNHNY and CDR2 SVGAGI (reference sequence). The CDR3 bases are TGTGCCAGCAGTGGGACAGGGGGTGGCAATCAGCCCCAGCATTTT. Its protein product is CASSGTGGGNQPQHF.

The chain employs TRBV19 and TRBJ2-7; D ambiguous. There are 14 residues in the CDR3. Per the germline V gene, CDR1 is LNHDA and CDR2 is SQIVND (reference sequence). V was trimmed by 5 bases and J by 0 bases, leaving 11 bases between them. The CDR3 DNA is TGTGCCAGTAGTCCCCTTTATAGCTCCTACGAGCAGTACTTC. This encodes CASSPLYSSYEQYF.

This rearrangement joins TRBV6-1 to TRBJ2-7, with a weak D call TRBD1 (5 bases). Germline-derived CDR1 and CDR2 are MNHNS and SASEGT. Trimming pared 3 bases from V and 4 bases from J, leaving 10 bases between. This CDR3 has 13 amino acids. The CDR3 DNA follows: TGTGCCAGCAGTGAGACCAGGGATTACGAGCAGTACTTC. As protein: CASSETRDYEQYF.

A single count supports this clone. This chain joins TRBV2 and TRBJ2-2, with TRBD1 as a possible D gene (5 bases). The V and J ends lost 6 bases and 6 bases respectively, with 14 bases between them. Germline V gene sequence: CDR1 SNHLY, CDR2 FYNNEI. The CDR3 is 14 amino acids. CDR3 region: CASSGLGRSGELFF. The CDR3 bases are TGTGCCAGCAGCGGCTTGGGGCGGTCCGGGGAGCTGTTTTTT.

The chain couples TRBV9 to TRBJ1-1; D perhaps matches TRBD1 (5 bases). Germline V gene lookup returns CDR1 SGDLS and CDR2 YYNGEE. V lost 4 bases, J lost 4 bases, and 14 bases lay in between. The CDR3 spans 14 residues. This CDR3 reads CASSPRDWITEAFF. The CDR3 nucleotides read TGTGCCAGCAGCCCCAGGGATTGGATCACTGAAGCTTTCTTT.

A single count supports this clone. The chain has TRBV5-1 and TRBJ2-7; D is unclear. This CDR3 comprises 13 residues. CDR1 and CDR2 from the germline V gene are SGHRS and YFSETQ. Trimming pared 0 bases from V and 2 bases from J, leaving 6 bases between. The CDR3 nucleotides are TGCGCCAGCAGCTTGGGAAGCACCTACGAGCAGTACTTC. Encoded protein: CASSLGSTYEQYF.

The rearrangement joins TRBV3-1 (or the pseudogene TRBV3-2) to TRBJ1-6, with 7 bases that match TRBD1. This CDR3 has 15 amino acids. V trimming: 6 bases; J trimming: 7 bases; junction bases outside the gene matches: 9. Germline values: CDR1 LGHDT, CDR2 YNNKEL (reference sequence). This CDR3 is CASRKEGAANSPLHF. CDR3 bases: TGTGCCAGCAGGAAGGAGGGGGCGGCGAATTCACCCCTCCACTTT.

This chain connects TRBV10-3 to TRBJ2-7; tentatively, D is TRBD1 (5 bases). Trimming took 4 bases from V and 2 from J, leaving 9 bases between them. The germline V gene has CDR1 ENHRY and CDR2 SYGVKD. This CDR3 has 13 amino acids. CDR3 in DNA: TGTGCCATCAGTGCCGACAGAGCCTACGAGCAGTACTTC. It translates to CAISADRAYEQYF.

The chain recombines TRBV7-2 with TRBJ2-7; 7 bases align to TRBD1. Germline lookup yields CDR1 SGHTA and CDR2 FQGNSA. This CDR3 has 17 amino acids. V dropped 2 bases and J dropped 0; count of bases not matched to a gene: 10. CDR3: CASSLLARTGSSYEQYF. As DNA, the CDR3 is TGTGCCAGCAGCTTACTCGCCCGGACAGGCAGCTCCTACGAGCAGTACTTC.

The rearrangement links TRBV28 to TRBJ1-2, with 7 bases fitting TRBD1. The ends lost 7 bases at V and 0 bases at J; junction bases unmatched: 14. The germline V gene encodes CDR1 MDHEN and CDR2 SYDVKM. The CDR3 is 17 amino acids. The CDR3 nucleotides read TGTGCCAGCACCACATCGACCTCGGGGACAGCTAACTATGGCTACACCTTC. This encodes CASTTSTSGTANYGYTF.

V usage is TRBV9 and J usage is TRBJ2-2; maybe TRBD1 (6 bases). V lost 4 bases to trimming and J lost 6 bases, with 16 bases between them. The CDR3 has 15 amino acids. The germline CDR1 and CDR2 sequences are SGDLS and YYNGEE. The CDR3 loop is CASSSGQRLSGELFF. Written as DNA, the CDR3 is TGTGCCAGCAGCTCCGGACAGAGACTTTCCGGGGAGCTGTTTTTT.

This clone was seen a handful of times. The chain links TRBV12-3 or TRBV12-4 to TRBJ1-2; tentative D call: TRBD1 (5 bases). The CDR3 contains 13 residues. V lost 3 bases and J lost 7, with 12 bases in between. The CDR3 protein is CASSLGGVTGYTF. In DNA form, the CDR3 reads TGTGCCAGCAGTTTGGGAGGGGTGACTGGCTACACCTTC.

V and J are TRBV15 and TRBJ2-3, with TRBD2 matching over 11 bases. This CDR3 has 17 residues. J was trimmed by 3 bases and V by 0 bases; bases with no gene match: 5. CDR1 and CDR2 (germline): LNHNV, YYDKDF (reference sequence). This CDR3 reads CATSREAASGGTDTQYF. In DNA form, the CDR3 reads TGTGCCACCAGCAGAGAGGCGGCTAGCGGGGGGACAGATACGCAGTATTTT. The full variable domain, with the rest looked up from reference TRBV15 and TRBJ2-3, is DAMVIQNPRYQVTQFGKPVTLSCSQTLNHNVMYWYQQKSSQAPKLLFHYYDKDFNNEADTPDNFQSRRPNTSFCFLDIRSPGLGDTAMYLCATSREAASGGTDTQYFGPGTRLTVL.

This clone was seen a handful of times. The rearrangement joins TRBV27 to TRBJ2-7; TRBD2 is a possible D gene (6 bases). There are 14 residues in the CDR3. Germline CDR1 and CDR2: MNHEY and SMNVEV (reference sequence). The V gene lost 5 bases and the J gene lost 2 bases, with 13 bases spanning the gap. CDR3 sequence (DNA): TGTGCCAGCAGTCTACAGGAGGGGCCCTACGAGCAGTACTTC. Amino acid sequence: CASSLQEGPYEQYF.

This chain joins TRBV6-1 and TRBJ1-5; 9 bases align to TRBD1. V was pared by 5 bases and J by 1 base, with 6 bases of the junction left unmatched. There are 16 residues in the CDR3. Germline V gene data show CDR1 as MNHNS and CDR2 as SASEGT. The CDR3 coding sequence is TGTGCCAGCAGTAAAGGGACAGGGAAGAGCAATCAGCCCCAGCATTTT. Translation gives CASSKGTGKSNQPQHF.

This chain uses TRBV28 with TRBJ1-2; possibly TRBD1 for D (6 bases). Germline loops: CDR1 MDHEN, CDR2 SYDVKM. With 6 bases removed from V and 8 bases from J, the gap between germline ends came to 16 bases. This CDR3 region has 13 residues. In DNA, the CDR3 is TGTGCCAGCAGCCAAGAACAGGGCTACGGCTACACCTTC. As protein: CASSQEQGYGYTF.

The CDR3 coding sequence is TGTGCCAGCAGCCAAGATAGAGGGACTACCTTCACAGATACGCAGTATTTT. Translation gives CASSQDRGTTFTDTQYF. The chain employs TRBV3-1 (or the pseudogene TRBV3-2) and TRBJ2-3, with TRBD2 matching 7 bases. Germline trimming cut 0 bases from V and 2 bases from J; bases unmatched to any gene: 8. This CDR3 has 17 residues. CDR1 and CDR2 from the germline V gene are LGHDT and YNNKEL (reference sequence).

V is TRBV4-2 and J is TRBJ2-7; 9 positions agree with TRBD2. Germline V gene data show CDR1 as LGHNA and CDR2 as YNFKEQ. The junction had 9 bases not matched to a gene; V was cut back by 3 bases and J by 3 bases. The CDR3 runs to 16 residues. CDR3: CASSHAPGSGSYEQYF. The CDR3 DNA follows: TGTGCCAGCAGCCACGCACCGGGTAGCGGGAGCTACGAGCAGTACTTC.

V and J are TRBV25-1 and TRBJ2-2, with TRBD1 identical over 9 bases. V was pared by 2 bases and J by 6 bases, with 4 bases of the junction left unmatched. Germline CDR1 is MGHDK and CDR2 is SYGVNS. CDR3 length: 15 residues. The CDR3 region has the DNA TGTGCCAGCAGTGAAGGACAGGGGTGGTCCGGGGAGCTGTTTTTT. It codes for CASSEGQGWSGELFF.

This clone appeared a single time. J is TRBJ1-4 and V is TRBV30; no clear D. Trimming took off 1 base at V and 8 bases at J, with 11 bases between the two ends. From germline, CDR1 is GTSNPN and CDR2 SVGIG (reference sequence). The CDR3 spans 13 residues. The CDR3 region is CAWSAQRTEKLFF. The CDR3 DNA is TGTGCCTGGAGTGCCCAGCGGACGGAAAAACTGTTTTTT.

V usage is TRBV7-9 and J usage is TRBJ2-5; 7 bases align to TRBD2. This CDR3 contains 14 residues. V gave up 4 bases and J gave up 1 base; unmatched junction bases: 3. Germline V gene data show CDR1 as SEHNR and CDR2 as FQNEAQ (reference sequence). In DNA, the CDR3 is TGTGCCAGCAGCTATGGGACTACCCAAGAGACCCAGTACTTC. Protein: CASSYGTTQETQYF.

J is TRBJ2-7 and V is TRBV7-2, with D perhaps matching TRBD2 (5 bases). The CDR3 is 15 amino acids. Germline lookup yields CDR1 SGHTA and CDR2 FQGNSA. Deletions cut 1 base from V and 3 bases from J, with 13 bases between. As DNA, the CDR3 is TGTGCCAGCAGCTTAGTTTCTCTAGCCGACTACGAGCAGTACTTC. Protein sequence: CASSLVSLADYEQYF. The full variable domain, its missing parts supplied by reference TRBV7-2 and TRBJ2-7, is GAGVSQSPSNKVTEKGKDVELRCDPISGHTALYWYRQSLGQGLEFLIYFQGNSAPDKSGLPSDRFSAERTGGSVSTLTIQRTQQEDSAVYLCASSLVSLADYEQYFGPGTRLTVT.

The chain employs TRBV28 and TRBJ2-4; 11 bases are shared with TRBD2. Germline trimming cut 4 bases from V and 8 bases from J; bases unmatched to any gene: 7. This CDR3 has 15 residues. CDR1 is MDHEN, CDR2 SYDVKM, per germline. CDR3 in amino acids: CASSSRGSGRDIQYF. The CDR3 DNA sequence: TGTGCCAGCAGTTCCCGGGGTAGCGGGAGGGACATTCAGTACTTC.

The chain recombines TRBV29-1 with TRBJ2-1; the D is unclear. V was trimmed by 4 bases and J by 4 bases, leaving 11 bases between them. Germline CDR1 and CDR2: SQVTM and ANQGSEA. The CDR3 sequence is 13 residues long. The CDR3 reads CSVAPVPYNEQFF. The CDR3 DNA reads as TGCAGCGTTGCTCCAGTCCCTTACAATGAGCAGTTCTTC.

This chain uses TRBV7-9 with TRBJ1-6; 9 bases fit TRBD1. V lost 4 bases to trimming and J lost 10 bases; unmatched junction nucleotides: 5. The germline V gene has CDR1 SEHNR and CDR2 FQNEAQ (reference sequence). The CDR3 sequence is 14 residues long. CDR3 region: CASSSGTGQSPLHF. Here the CDR3 DNA reads TGTGCCAGCAGCTCCGGGACAGGGCAGTCACCCCTCCACTTT.